This note documents a single TCR beta chain sequence. Antigen: not known. This entry belongs to a study of T cells expressing NK-cell markers. Study-wide context: From sorted CD3+CD56+NKG2C+, CD3+CD56+NKG2C- and CD3+CD56-NKG2C+ T cells came the TCR beta repertoires.

Study-wide results and limits: The same clonotypes also predominated in the CD3+CD56-NKG2C+ fraction of four donors.

The length of the CDR3 is 15 residues. Germline-derived CDR1 and CDR2 are LGHDT and YNNKEL (reference sequence). One entry per CDR3 protein, without DNA, is what TCRdb gives after re-calling the 5' RACE reads. The ten most abundant clones cover 20% to 25% of a sample with about 180,000 distinct CDR3 sequences. Input material: blood T cells: a sorted CD56 or NKG2C T cell subset, CD4+ or CD8+ T cells, or bulk PBMC T cells (not recorded which). This chain joins TRBV3-1 and TRBJ2-1; TCRdb selects TRBD2, and the lack of DNA leaves this call unchecked. The TCR sequence derives from a man aged 18 to 70 in good health. The CDR3: CASSLPAGGQGEQFF.